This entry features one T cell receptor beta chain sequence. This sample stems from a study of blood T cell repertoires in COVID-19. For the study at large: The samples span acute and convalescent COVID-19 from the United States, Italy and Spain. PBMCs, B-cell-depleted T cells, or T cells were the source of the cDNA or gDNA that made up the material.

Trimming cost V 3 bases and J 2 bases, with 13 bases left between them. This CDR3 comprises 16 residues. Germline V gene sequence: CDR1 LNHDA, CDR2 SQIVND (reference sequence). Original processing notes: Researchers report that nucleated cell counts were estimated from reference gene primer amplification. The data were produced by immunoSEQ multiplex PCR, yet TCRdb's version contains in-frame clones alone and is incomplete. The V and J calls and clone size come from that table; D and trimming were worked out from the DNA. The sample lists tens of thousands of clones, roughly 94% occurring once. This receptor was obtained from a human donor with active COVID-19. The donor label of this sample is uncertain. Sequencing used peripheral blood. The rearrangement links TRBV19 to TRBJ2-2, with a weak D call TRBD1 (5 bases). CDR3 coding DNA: TGTGCCAGTAGTATTCTCTGGGGCTCCAACACCGGGGAGCTGTTTTTT. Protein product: CASSILWGSNTGELFF.